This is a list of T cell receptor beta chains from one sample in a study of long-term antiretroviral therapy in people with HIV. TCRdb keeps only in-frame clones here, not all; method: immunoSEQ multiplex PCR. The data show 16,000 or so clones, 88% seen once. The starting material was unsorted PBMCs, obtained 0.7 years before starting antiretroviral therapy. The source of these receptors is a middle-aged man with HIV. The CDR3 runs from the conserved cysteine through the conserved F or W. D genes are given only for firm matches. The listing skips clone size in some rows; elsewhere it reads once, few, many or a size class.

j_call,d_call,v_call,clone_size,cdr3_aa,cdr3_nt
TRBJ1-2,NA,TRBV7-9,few,CASSLGAEGYTF,TGTGCCAGCAGCTTAGGGGCGGAAGGCTACACCTTC
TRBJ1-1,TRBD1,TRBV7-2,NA,CASSARQGNTEAFF,TGTGCCAGCAGCGCGCGACAGGGGAACACTGAAGCTTTCTTT
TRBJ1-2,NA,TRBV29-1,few,CSVGTPDGYTF,TGCAGCGTTGGGACGCCAGATGGCTACACCTTC
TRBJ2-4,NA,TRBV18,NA,CASSLGGGSAKNIQYF,TGTGCCAGCTCACTCGGAGGGGGGTCAGCCAAAAACATTCAGTACTTC
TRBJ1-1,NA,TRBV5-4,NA,CASREQGGGRTEAFF,TGTGCCAGCAGGGAGCAAGGGGGGGGAAGGACTGAAGCTTTCTTT
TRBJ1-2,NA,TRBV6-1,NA,CASSESRLYGYTF,TGTGCCAGCAGTGAATCGAGACTTTATGGCTACACCTTC
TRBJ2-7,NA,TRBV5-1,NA,CASSLQSGLAYEQYF,TGCGCCAGCAGCTTACAGTCAGGGTTAGCCTACGAGCAGTACTTC
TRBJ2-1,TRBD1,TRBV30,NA,CAWRRQGASDEQFF,TGTGCCTGGAGGAGACAGGGGGCCTCGGATGAGCAGTTCTTC
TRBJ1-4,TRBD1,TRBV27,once,CASSPGQGAALTNEKLFF,TGTGCCAGCAGTCCAGGACAGGGGGCTGCTTTAACTAATGAAAAACTGTTTTTT
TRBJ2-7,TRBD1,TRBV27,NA,CASSLSRGQGTYEQYF,TGTGCCAGCAGTTTATCGCGAGGACAGGGGACCTACGAGCAGTACTTC
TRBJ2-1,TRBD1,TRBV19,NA,CASSILGTGYNEQFF,TGTGCCAGTAGTATATTAGGGACAGGGTACAATGAGCAGTTCTTC
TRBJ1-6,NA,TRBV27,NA,CASSFASSQAYNSPLHF,TGTGCCAGCAGTTTTGCGTCATCACAGGCGTATAATTCACCCCTCCACTTT
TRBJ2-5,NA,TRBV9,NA,CASSGTPGSRDGQETQYF,TGTGCCAGCAGCGGGACCCCGGGCAGCCGCGACGGCCAAGAGACCCAGTACTTC
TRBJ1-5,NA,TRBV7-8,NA,CASSLGSGGTRNQPQHF,TGTGCCAGCAGCTTAGGTTCTGGGGGGACACGCAATCAGCCCCAGCATTTT
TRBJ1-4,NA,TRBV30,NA,CAWGPGEGRTNEKLFF,TGTGCCTGGGGCCCGGGGGAGGGGAGAACTAATGAAAAACTGTTTTTT
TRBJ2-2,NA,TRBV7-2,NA,CASSLRGDPAGELFF,TGTGCCAGCAGCTTAAGGGGGGACCCCGCCGGGGAGCTGTTTTTT
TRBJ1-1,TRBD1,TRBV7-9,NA,CASSLASARGRKDTEAFF,TGTGCCAGCAGCTTAGCCAGCGCCAGGGGGCGCAAGGACACTGAAGCTTTCTTT
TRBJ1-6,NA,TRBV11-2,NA,CASSPNTVFSSPLHF,TGTGCCAGCAGCCCCAATACAGTATTTTCCTCACCCCTCCACTTT
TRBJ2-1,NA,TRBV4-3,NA,CASSQDNPIEGPYNEQFF,TGCGCCAGCAGCCAAGATAACCCGATCGAAGGCCCCTACAATGAGCAGTTCTTC